Below are 5 T cell receptor beta chains sequenced from a single sample in a study of blood T cell repertoires in COVID-19. Measured with immunoSEQ multiplex PCR; TCRdb has only the in-frame clones, and not every one. The sample contains 30,000 to 35,000 clones, 80% to 90% of which appear only once. Sequencing input: peripheral blood. These receptors were taken from a man older than 75 with active COVID-19.

V usage is TRBV4-1 and J usage is TRBJ2-3; D is possibly TRBD2 (6 bases). This CDR3 comprises 13 residues. Germline V gene lookup returns CDR1 MGHRA and CDR2 YSYEKL. V dropped 1 base and J dropped 6 bases, with 8 bases sitting between them. The CDR3 DNA reads as TGCGCCAGCAGCCAAGCTAGCGTGGATACGCAGTATTTT. Residues: CASSQASVDTQYF.

This chain links TRBV5-1 with TRBJ2-1; 9 bases agree with TRBD2. The CDR3 loop spans 16 amino acids. V dropped 3 bases and J dropped 1; count of bases not matched to a gene: 5. Looked up from germline, CDR1 is SGHRS and CDR2 is YFSETQ. This CDR3 is CASSSHSGSSYNEQFF. CDR3 DNA: TGCGCCAGCAGCTCACATAGCGGGAGTTCCTACAATGAGCAGTTCTTC.

This sequence joins TRBV29-1 and TRBJ2-7; 7 bases agree with TRBD2. This CDR3 is built from 15 residues. The V gene's germline CDR1 is SQVTM and CDR2 ANQGSEA. Germline trimming cut 6 bases from V and 7 bases from J; bases unmatched to any gene: 18. CDR3 sequence: CSVRMEGTTKGEQYF. The DNA for the CDR3 is TGCAGCGTAAGGATGGAGGGGACTACGAAGGGGGAGCAGTACTTC.

V is TRBV5-1 and J is TRBJ2-1; 10 nucleotides match TRBD2. Germline V lookup: CDR1 SGHRS, CDR2 YFSETQ. The trim removed 0 bases at V and 7 bases at J, leaving 4 bases unmatched. The length of the CDR3 is 15 residues. In DNA form, the CDR3 reads TGCGCCAGCAGCTTGGGACTAGCGGGCTGGAATGAGCAGTTCTTC. Residues: CASSLGLAGWNEQFF.

V usage is TRBV2 and J usage is TRBJ2-1, with a weak D call TRBD2 (6 bases). Trimming shortened V by 4 bases and J by 8 bases, and 15 bases separated the two germline ends. The CDR3 is 14 residues long. CDR1 and CDR2 (germline): SNHLY, FYNNEI. The CDR3: CASSVGRVVDEQFF. CDR3 nucleotides: TGTGCCAGCAGTGTCGGGAGAGTAGTCGATGAGCAGTTCTTC.